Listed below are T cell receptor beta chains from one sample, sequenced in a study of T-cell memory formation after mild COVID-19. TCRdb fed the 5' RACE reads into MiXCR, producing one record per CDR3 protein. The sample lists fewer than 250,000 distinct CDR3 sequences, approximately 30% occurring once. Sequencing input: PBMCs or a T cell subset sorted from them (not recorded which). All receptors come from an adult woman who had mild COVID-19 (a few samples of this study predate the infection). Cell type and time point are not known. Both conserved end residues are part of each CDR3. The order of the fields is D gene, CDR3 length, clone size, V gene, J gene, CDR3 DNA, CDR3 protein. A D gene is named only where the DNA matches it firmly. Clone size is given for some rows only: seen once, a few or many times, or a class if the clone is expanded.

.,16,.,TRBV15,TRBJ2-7,TGTGCCACCAGCAGAGATATCCTCGGGGCGCTGGACGAGCAGTACTTC,CATSRDILGALDEQYF
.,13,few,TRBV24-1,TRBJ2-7,TGTGCCACCAGTGATTTTGGAGGGCACGAGCAGTACTTC,CATSDFGGHEQYF
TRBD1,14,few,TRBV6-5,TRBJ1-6,TGTGCCAGCACCCGGACAGGGGAGAGTTCACCCCTCCACTTT,CASTRTGESSPLHF
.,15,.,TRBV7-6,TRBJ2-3,TGTGCCAGCAGCTTCGCAGGGATGGTCCCAGATACGCAGTATTTT,CASSFAGMVPDTQYF
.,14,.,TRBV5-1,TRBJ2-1,TGCGCCAGCAGCTTGGGGACTTACTACAATGAGCAGTTCTTC,CASSLGTYYNEQFF
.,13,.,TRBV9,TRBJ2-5,TGTGCCAGCAGCGTAGTTGGTTCAGAGACCCAGTACTTC,CASSVVGSETQYF
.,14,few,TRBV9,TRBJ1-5,TGTGCCAGCAGCGCAACAGGGCAGCGGCAGCCCCAGCATTTT,CASSATGQRQPQHF
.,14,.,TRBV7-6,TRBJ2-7,TGTGCCAGCAGCCCGGAGGGAGGAATCTACGAGCAGTACTTC,CASSPEGGIYEQYF
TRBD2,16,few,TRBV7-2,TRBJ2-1,TGTGCCAGCAGCTTAGTACTAGCGGGAGATCAGAATGAGCAGTTCTTC,CASSLVLAGDQNEQFF
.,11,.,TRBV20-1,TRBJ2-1,TGCAGTGCTAGAGTGAACAATGAGCAGTTCTTC,CSARVNNEQFF
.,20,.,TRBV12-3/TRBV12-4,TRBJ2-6,TGTGCCAGCAGTCCGACCCCGGGACTTGGGGCTCCCTCTGGGGCCAACGTCCTGACTTTC,CASSPTPGLGAPSGANVLTF
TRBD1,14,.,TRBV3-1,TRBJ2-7,TGTGCCAGCAGCCAACAGGGGGCTGGCTACGAGCAGTACTTC,CASSQQGAGYEQYF
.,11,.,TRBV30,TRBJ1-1,TGTGCCTGGAGTACAGTGAGAGAAGCTTTCTTT,CAWSTVREAFF
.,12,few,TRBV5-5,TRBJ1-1,TGTGCCAGCAGCTTCGACAGGACTGAAGCTTTCTTT,CASSFDRTEAFF
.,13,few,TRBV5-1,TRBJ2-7,TGCGCCAGCAGCTTTGGACGGGGAAGCGAGCAGTACTTC,CASSFGRGSEQYF
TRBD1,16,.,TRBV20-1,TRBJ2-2,TGCAGTGCTAGTTGGTTTAGGGCAGGGGGCACCGGGGAGCTGTTTTTT,CSASWFRAGGTGELFF
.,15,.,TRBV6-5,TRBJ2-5,TGTGCCAGCAGTCTCCTCAACGGAGCTCAAGAGACCCAGTACTTC,CASSLLNGAQETQYF
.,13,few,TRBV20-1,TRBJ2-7,TGCAGTGCTAGAGGGAATGGAAGGGACGAGCAGTACTTC,CSARGNGRDEQYF
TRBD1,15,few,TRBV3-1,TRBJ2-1,TGTGCCAGCAACCGGTGGGACAGGGGATACAATGAGCAGTTCTTC,CASNRWDRGYNEQFF
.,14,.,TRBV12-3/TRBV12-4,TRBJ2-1,TGTGCCAGCAGTTCCTACACGGGTAATGATGAGCAGTTCTTC,CASSSYTGNDEQFF
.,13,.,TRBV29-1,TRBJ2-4,TGCAGCGTGTTGCCCTCGACAGGAAACATTCAGTACTTC,CSVLPSTGNIQYF
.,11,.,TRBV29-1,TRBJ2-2,TGCAGCGTTAGGTACACCGGGGAGCTGTTTTTT,CSVRYTGELFF
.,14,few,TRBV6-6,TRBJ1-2,TGTGCCAGCAGTTACGCAGGAACCCATTATGGCTACACCTTC,CASSYAGTHYGYTF
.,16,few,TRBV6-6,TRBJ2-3,TGTGCCAGCAGACCTTGGGGAGCGGCTAGCACAGATACGCAGTATTTT,CASRPWGAASTDTQYF
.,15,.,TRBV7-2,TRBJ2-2,TGTGCCAGCAGCCGTTGGAGGGGGAACACCGGGGAGCTGTTTTTT,CASSRWRGNTGELFF
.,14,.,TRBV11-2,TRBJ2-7,TGTGCCAGCAGGATCCCCGGACAGTCCTACGAGCAGTACTTC,CASRIPGQSYEQYF
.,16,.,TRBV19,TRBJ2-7,TGTGCCAGTAGCAAACGGACAGGGAGAAGCGGGGACGAGCAGTACTTC,CASSKRTGRSGDEQYF
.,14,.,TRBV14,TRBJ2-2,TGTGCCAGCAGCCAAGAGGGTATGACCGGGGAGCTGTTTTTT,CASSQEGMTGELFF
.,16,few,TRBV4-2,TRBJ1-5,TGTGCCAGCAGCCAAGAAGTTCAGGGGTTGAATCAGCCCCAGCATTTT,CASSQEVQGLNQPQHF
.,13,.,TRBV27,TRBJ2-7,TGTGCCAGCAGTTTATCGGTGGGTTACGAGCAGTACTTC,CASSLSVGYEQYF
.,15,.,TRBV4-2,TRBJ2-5,TGTGCCAGCAGCCAAGATAGGAACAGTAGGGAGACCCAGTACTTC,CASSQDRNSRETQYF
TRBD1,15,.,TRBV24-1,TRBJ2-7,TGTGCCACCAGTGACACCGGGACAGGGCCCTACGAGCAGTACTTC,CATSDTGTGPYEQYF
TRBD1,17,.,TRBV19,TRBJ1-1,TGTGCCAGTAGTATTGGGGTTAACAGGGGGGCCGGCACTGAAGCTTTCTTT,CASSIGVNRGAGTEAFF
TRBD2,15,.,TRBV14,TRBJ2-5,TGTGCCAGCAGCCTCCGGACTAGCTTCTCGGAGACCCAGTACTTC,CASSLRTSFSETQYF
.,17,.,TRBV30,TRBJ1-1,TGTGCCTGGAGTGTACAAACCCACCGGGCGGTGAACACTGAAGCTTTCTTT,CAWSVQTHRAVNTEAFF
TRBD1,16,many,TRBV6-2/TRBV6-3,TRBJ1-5,TGTGCCAGCACCAAGGGGGACAGGGCTGGCAATCAGCCCCAGCATTTT,CASTKGDRAGNQPQHF
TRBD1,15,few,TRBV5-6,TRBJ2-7,TGTGCCAGCAGCTTGGGCTCAGGGGGCCCCTACGAGCAGTACTTC,CASSLGSGGPYEQYF
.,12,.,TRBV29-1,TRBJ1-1,TGCAGCGTCCTCCCGGGGGGGATAGAAGCTTTCTTT,CSVLPGGIEAFF
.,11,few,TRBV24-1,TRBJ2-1,TGTGCCACCAGTGTCCGCCATGAGCAGTTCTTC,CATSVRHEQFF
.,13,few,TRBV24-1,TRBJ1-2,TGTGCCACCAGTGATTTCGATCAAAGTGGCTACACCTTC,CATSDFDQSGYTF
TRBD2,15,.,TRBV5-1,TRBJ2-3,TGCGCCAGCAGCGTTAGCGGGGCCAGCACAGATACGCAGTATTTT,CASSVSGASTDTQYF
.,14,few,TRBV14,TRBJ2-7,TGTGCCAGCAGCGAAGGACAGTACCTACGAGAGCAGTACTTC,CASSEGQYLREQYF
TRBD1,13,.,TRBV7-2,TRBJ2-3,TGTGCCAGCAGCTCTAGGGGACAGATGGCGCAGTATTTT,CASSSRGQMAQYF
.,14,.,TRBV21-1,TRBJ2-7,TGTGCCAGCAGCCCCGCTCCTGGACGGTACGAGCAGTACTTC,CASSPAPGRYEQYF
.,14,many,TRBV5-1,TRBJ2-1,TGCGCCAGCAGCTTGGGTGGGACCCACAATGAGCAGTTCTTC,CASSLGGTHNEQFF
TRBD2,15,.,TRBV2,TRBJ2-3,TGTGCCAGCAGTCCCGGGACTAGCGGTGCAGATACGCAGTATTTT,CASSPGTSGADTQYF
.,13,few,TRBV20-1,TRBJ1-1,TGCAGTGCTAGAGACTTTCGGACTGAGCTAGCTTTCTTT,CSARDFRTELAFF
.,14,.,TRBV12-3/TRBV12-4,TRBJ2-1,TGTGCCAGCAGTTCCCGTGGCTGGGACAATGAGCAGTTCTTC,CASSSRGWDNEQFF
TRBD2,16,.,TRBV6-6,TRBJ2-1,TGTGCCAGCAGTTACTCTAGCGGGGCACTGCGGGATGAGCAGTTCTTC,CASSYSSGALRDEQFF
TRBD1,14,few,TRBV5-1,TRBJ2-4,TGCGCCAGCAGCTTCGGGGACAGGGGAAACATTCAGTACTTC,CASSFGDRGNIQYF
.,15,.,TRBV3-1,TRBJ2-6,TGTGCCAGCAGAGGCCTTAGCTCTGGGGCCAACGTCCTGACTTTC,CASRGLSSGANVLTF
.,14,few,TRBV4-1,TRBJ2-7,TGCGCCAGCAGCCTGCACTCTGACCCATACGAGCAGTACTTC,CASSLHSDPYEQYF
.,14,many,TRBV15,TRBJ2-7,TGTGCCACCGGAACGGGTGGCCCCCCCTACGAGCAGTACTTC,CATGTGGPPYEQYF
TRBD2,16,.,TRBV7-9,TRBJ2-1,TGTGCCAGCAGCTTCCGGACTAGCGGGGGGTACAATGAGCAGTTCTTC,CASSFRTSGGYNEQFF